These 32 T cell receptor beta chains were sequenced from one sample in a study of blood T cell repertoires in COVID-19. Clones were sequenced by immunoSEQ multiplex PCR, and TCRdb holds only the in-frame ones, with some missing. The table lists more than 85,000 clones, 91% of them singletons. Material for sequencing was peripheral blood. The receptors come from a man aged 55 to 70 with acute or convalescent COVID-19.

For the CDR3, the DNA is TGCGCCAGCAGTCGATCCGACGAGCAGTACGTC. Translation: CASSRSDEQYV. J is TRBJ2-7 and V is TRBV23-1; no reliable D call. TRBV23-1 is given ORF status, its function remaining uncertain. V lost 4 bases and J 5 bases, leaving 6 bases between the germline ends. CDR3 length: 11 amino acids.

V is TRBV5-1 and J is TRBJ1-6, with D possibly being TRBD1 (6 bases). The CDR3 is made up of 16 amino acids. The germline V gene encodes CDR1 SGHRS and CDR2 YFSETQ. V was shortened by 5 bases and J by 7 bases, with 19 bases between the two germline ends. The CDR3 DNA reads TGCGCCAGCAGGAGGGGGTATCAGGGTGAGAATTCACCCCTCCACTTT. Its protein product is CASRRGYQGENSPLHF.

J is TRBJ1-6 and V is TRBV19, with D maybe TRBD1 (5 bases). Germline V CDR1 and CDR2: LNHDA, SQIVND (reference sequence). Between the trimmed V and J ends, which lost 1 base and 5 bases, there was a span of 9 bases. This CDR3 has 15 residues. CDR3: CASSIGRGDNSPLHF. CDR3 coding DNA: TGTGCCAGTAGTATAGGGAGGGGAGATAATTCACCCCTCCACTTT.

This chain connects TRBV30 to TRBJ1-2, with a weak D call TRBD1 (6 bases). Trimming cost V 2 bases and J 6 bases, with 7 bases left between them. CDR3 length: 11 residues. Germline loops: CDR1 GTSNPN, CDR2 SVGIG (reference sequence). CDR3 nucleotide sequence: TGTGCCTGGAGTTACAGGGATGGCTACACCTTC. Protein sequence: CAWSYRDGYTF. The full variable domain, completed using reference TRBV30 and TRBJ1-2, is SQTIHQWPATLVQPVGSPLSLECTVEGTSNPNLYWYRQAAGRGLQLLFYSVGIGQISSEVPQNLSASRPQDRQFILSSKKLLLSDSGFYLCAWSYRDGYTFGSGTRLTVV.

A few counts support this clone. This chain connects TRBV11-2 to TRBJ2-2, with TRBD2 identical over 9 bases. In germline, CDR1 is SGHAT, CDR2 FQNNGV. The length of the CDR3 is 16 residues. V dropped 8 bases and J dropped 4; count of bases not matched to a gene: 11. The CDR3 DNA sequence: TGTGCCAGCTGTATAATAGCGGGAGTAACCACCGGGGAGCTGTTTTTT. This codes for CASCIIAGVTTGELFF.

This rearrangement joins TRBV2 to TRBJ1-3; D gene unclear. This CDR3 is built from 15 residues. Germline V CDR1 and CDR2: SNHLY, FYNNEI. Between the trimmed V and J ends, which lost 5 bases and 4 bases, there was a span of 15 bases. Written as DNA, the CDR3 is TGTGCCAGCAGTTCAACTGCACAGATCGGAAACACCATATATTTT. Translation: CASSSTAQIGNTIYF.

This chain uses TRBV2 with TRBJ2-3, with 7 bases matching TRBD1. Germline CDR1 SNHLY, CDR2 FYNNEI. The V gene end was trimmed by 7 bases and the J gene end by 2 bases; junction bases not matched to a gene: 3. This CDR3 is built from 13 residues. CDR3 protein: CASKGQNTDTQYF. The CDR3 coding sequence is TGTGCCAGCAAGGGACAGAACACAGATACGCAGTATTTT.

The rearrangement joins TRBV24-1 to TRBJ2-1, with D tentatively TRBD1 (5 bases). Trimming stripped 9 bases from V and 7 bases from J, with 15 bases between. CDR1 and CDR2 (germline): KGHDR, SFDVKD. There are 13 residues in the CDR3. CDR3 nucleotide sequence: TGTGCCACCGCGAGAAGGGGCGGAAATGAGCAGTTCTTC. Residues: CATARRGGNEQFF.

The chain carries TRBV7-3 and TRBJ2-3; no clear D gene. V lost 5 bases and J lost 3, with 15 bases in between. Germline assignment: CDR1 SGHTA and CDR2 FQGTGA. The CDR3 contains 15 residues. The CDR3 sequence is CASSPYFGVTDTQYF. CDR3 DNA sequence: TGTGCCAGCAGCCCCTACTTCGGAGTGACAGATACGCAGTATTTT.

The count of this clone is one. V usage is TRBV9 and J usage is TRBJ1-2; no definite D call. The V end was cut by 4 bases, the J end by 6 bases, with 22 bases between. This CDR3 comprises 16 residues. The germline V gene has CDR1 SGDLS and CDR2 YYNGEE. Here the CDR3 reads CASSQRGTDSGHGYTF. In DNA form, the CDR3 reads TGTGCCAGCAGCCAGAGAGGAACGGACTCTGGGCATGGCTACACCTTC.

This clone has a handful of counts. V usage is TRBV28 and J usage is TRBJ2-7; 13 bases fit TRBD2. This CDR3 comprises 17 residues. Germline CDR1 is MDHEN and CDR2 is SYDVKM. V lost 5 bases to trimming and J lost 2 bases; unmatched junction nucleotides: 9. The CDR3 bases are TGTGCCAGCAGTCCTGGGACTAGCGGGAACAAAACCTACGAGCAGTACTTC. Amino acids: CASSPGTSGNKTYEQYF.

The V and J genes are TRBV25-1 and TRBJ1-5; D possibly corresponds to TRBD1 (6 bases). V was clipped by 4 bases and J by 1 base, with 8 bases between them. This CDR3 has 14 amino acids. Germline V CDR1 and CDR2: MGHDK, SYGVNS. Written as DNA, the CDR3 is TGTGCCAGCAGTGCGACAGGAAGCAATCAGCCCCAGCATTTT. Protein sequence: CASSATGSNQPQHF. The whole variable domain, remainder taken from reference TRBV25-1 and TRBJ1-5, is EADIYQTPRYLVIGTGKKITLECSQTMGHDKMYWYQQDPGMELHLIHYSYGVNSTEKGDLSSESTVSRIRTEHFPLTLESARPSHTSQYLCASSATGSNQPQHFGDGTRLSIL.

CDR3 coding DNA: TGTGCCAGCAGGGGACTAGCGGGCCTCACAGATACGCAGTATTTT. This encodes CASRGLAGLTDTQYF. This chain links TRBV6-5 with TRBJ2-3; TRBD2 matches at 12 bases. Germline V gives CDR1 MNHEY, CDR2 SVGAGI. CDR3 length: 15 residues. The V and J ends lost 6 bases and 2 bases, in that order; junction bases with no gene match: 3.

The chain has TRBV10-3 and TRBJ2-7; the match to TRBD2 covers 10 bases. Germline lookup yields CDR1 ENHRY and CDR2 SYGVKD. The CDR3 is 20 amino acids. V lost 6 bases to trimming and J lost 2 bases; unmatched junction nucleotides: 22. CDR3 amino acids: CAISAPPGASGRRSTYEQYF. The CDR3 nucleotides read TGTGCCATCAGCGCTCCCCCCGGGGCTAGCGGGAGACGAAGCACCTACGAGCAGTACTTC.

This rearrangement joins TRBV5-5 to TRBJ1-6, with 7 bases lining up with TRBD1. The junction had 12 bases not matched to a gene; V was cut back by 4 bases and J by 5 bases. The CDR3 totals 17 residues. CDR1 and CDR2 from the germline V gene are SGHKS and YYEKEE (reference sequence). The CDR3 DNA sequence: TGTGCCAGCAGCCCCACAGGGGCCCAAGCAAATAATTCACCCCTCCACTTT. Amino acid sequence: CASSPTGAQANNSPLHF.

The gene calls are TRBV13 and TRBJ1-2; the match to TRBD1 covers 7 bases. The germline gives CDR1 PRHDT, CDR2 FYEKMQ (reference sequence). The CDR3 has 13 residues. J was trimmed by 4 bases and V by 5 bases; bases with no gene match: 4. The CDR3 DNA follows: TGTGCCAGCAGCCCTAGGACAGGCTATGGCTACACCTTC. It encodes CASSPRTGYGYTF.

V is TRBV28 and J is TRBJ1-5, with 10 bases identical to TRBD1. The ends lost 6 bases at V and 7 bases at J; junction bases unmatched: 6. CDR1 is MDHEN, CDR2 SYDVKM, per germline. The CDR3 contains 14 residues. CDR3 nucleotide sequence: TGTGCCAGCAGCCAGACAGGGGGCGGACAGCCCCAGCATTTT. It specifies CASSQTGGGQPQHF.

Only one count was recorded for this clone. The chain has TRBV24-1 and TRBJ2-5, with D perhaps TRBD1 (5 bases). Germline CDR1 KGHDR, CDR2 SFDVKD. The CDR3 spans 16 residues. V lost 9 bases, J lost 2 bases, and 21 bases lay in between. The CDR3 is CATSEFETQGQETQYF. CDR3 nucleotide sequence: TGTGCCACCTCGGAATTCGAAACTCAGGGTCAAGAGACCCAGTACTTC.

The chain couples TRBV11-2 to TRBJ2-3; 9 nucleotides match TRBD2. This CDR3 comprises 16 residues. Germline V CDR1 and CDR2: SGHAT, FQNNGV. The V gene end was trimmed by 2 bases and the J gene end by 5 bases; junction bases not matched to a gene: 8. CDR3 in amino acids: CASSLTLSGSGDTQYF. CDR3 coding DNA: TGTGCCAGCAGCTTAACCCTTAGCGGGAGCGGAGATACGCAGTATTTT.

The chain carries TRBV6-5 and TRBJ1-2; D is possibly TRBD1 (6 bases). Germline V gene lookup returns CDR1 MNHEY and CDR2 SVGAGI. The CDR3 is 12 residues long. V lost 10 bases to trimming and J lost 5 bases, with 14 bases between them. This CDR3 reads CAIARGGYGYTF. Here the CDR3 DNA reads TGTGCCATAGCCAGGGGTGGGTATGGCTACACCTTC.

V gene TRBV24-1 combines with J gene TRBJ1-2; D unclear. The CDR3 totals 15 residues. Germline V gene sequence: CDR1 KGHDR, CDR2 SFDVKD. Deletions cut 5 bases from V and 4 bases from J, with 16 bases between. CDR3 amino acids: CATSGGGAQTYGYTF. CDR3 sequence (DNA): TGTGCCACCAGTGGTGGAGGCGCGCAGACCTATGGCTACACCTTC.

The chain is built from TRBV3-1 (or the pseudogene TRBV3-2) and TRBJ2-5; 12 bases match TRBD2. The ends lost 8 bases at V and 5 bases at J; junction bases unmatched: 3. Germline lookup yields CDR1 LGHDT and CDR2 YNNKEL (reference sequence). The CDR3 is 13 amino acids. As DNA, the CDR3 is TGTGCCAGCCGGACTAGCGGGATCGAGACCCAGTACTTC. Protein product: CASRTSGIETQYF.

CDR3 sequence reads: CASSPQGPGGRPQETQYF. In DNA, the CDR3 is TGCGCCAGCAGCCCCCAAGGCCCAGGGGGTCGCCCCCAAGAGACCCAGTACTTC. The chain links TRBV4-1 to TRBJ2-5, with TRBD1 identical over 7 bases. J was trimmed by 1 base and V by 4 bases; bases with no gene match: 15. The length of the CDR3 is 18 residues. The germline gives CDR1 MGHRA, CDR2 YSYEKL.

This chain links TRBV12-5 with TRBJ1-3, with 8 bases aligning to TRBD1. The CDR3 is 16 amino acids. Trimming removed 6 bases from V and 4 bases from J; junction bases left unmatched: 11. Germline V gives CDR1 LGHNT, CDR2 FRNRAP. The CDR3 loop reads CASGTGQGRVGNTIYF. CDR3 in DNA: TGTGCTAGTGGCACCGGACAGGGCAGAGTCGGAAACACCATATATTTT.

The V and J genes are TRBV19 and TRBJ2-3; 8 bases are shared with TRBD1. CDR1 and CDR2 (germline): LNHDA, SQIVND (reference sequence). V dropped 8 bases and J dropped 0; count of bases not matched to a gene: 10. The CDR3 consists of 16 residues. The CDR3 loop is CASSGGTGASTDTQYF. The DNA of the CDR3 is TGTGCCAGTTCTGGGGGGACAGGTGCTAGCACAGATACGCAGTATTTT.

Comments on this clone: The sample holds other DNA sequences that translate to the same CDR3. CDR3: CASSPSGIDGYTF. CDR3 bases: TGTGCCAGCTCACCATCAGGGATTGATGGCTACACCTTC. V is TRBV18 and J is TRBJ1-2, with D possibly matching TRBD1 (5 bases). V gave up 2 bases and J gave up 6 bases, with 10 bases separating them. The CDR3 runs to 13 residues. The germline gives CDR1 KGHSH, CDR2 LQKENI. The full variable domain, in which reference TRBV18 and TRBJ1-2 provide the parts outside the CDR3, is NAGVMQNPRHLVRRRGQEARLRCSPMKGHSHVYWYRQLPEEGLKFMVYLQKENIIDESGMPKERFSAEFPKEGPSILRIQQVVRGDSAAYFCASSPSGIDGYTFGSGTRLTVV.

This clone was detected once. J is TRBJ2-7 and V is TRBV19; 10 bases line up with TRBD2. The trim removed 5 bases at V and 3 bases at J, leaving 7 bases unmatched. The CDR3 runs to 15 residues. The germline CDR1 and CDR2 sequences are LNHDA and SQIVND (reference sequence). The CDR3 nucleotides read TGTGCCAGTAGTTCCCCGGGACTAGCGATCTACGAGCAGTACTTC. It codes for CASSSPGLAIYEQYF.

The J gene is TRBJ2-3, the V gene TRBV19, with TRBD1 identical over 9 bases. Germline V gene data show CDR1 as LNHDA and CDR2 as SQIVND (reference sequence). J gave up 11 bases and V 5 bases, and 11 bases lay outside the gene matches. The CDR3 has 14 amino acids. In DNA, the CDR3 is TGTGCCAGTAGTCCGGAGATACAGGGGGCACAGCAGTATTTT. Its protein product is CASSPEIQGAQQYF.

In its sample, this clone was seen once. This chain links TRBV11-2 with TRBJ2-1; 10 bases are shared with TRBD2. The germline CDR1 and CDR2 sequences are SGHAT and FQNNGV. This CDR3 is built from 16 residues. Trimming cost V 5 bases and J 9 bases; bases outside gene matches: 13. Here the CDR3 reads CASSRGGVAGGSEQFF. CDR3 sequence (DNA): TGTGCCAGCAGCCGAGGGGGGGTAGCGGGAGGTAGTGAGCAGTTCTTC.

This chain links TRBV18 with TRBJ1-1, with 7 bases identical to TRBD1. The CDR3 runs to 15 residues. Looked up from germline, CDR1 is KGHSH and CDR2 is LQKENI. After removal of 3 bases from V and 0 bases from J, the junction contained 4 bases not matched to a gene. The CDR3 nucleotides read TGTGCCAGCTCACCGGTGACAGGGATGAACACTGAAGCTTTCTTT. It translates to CASSPVTGMNTEAFF.

The V gene is TRBV7-9, the J gene TRBJ1-2, with 7 bases aligning to TRBD1. The CDR3 totals 16 residues. J was trimmed by 4 bases and V by 3 bases; bases with no gene match: 11. The germline V gene encodes CDR1 SEHNR and CDR2 FQNEAQ (reference sequence). The CDR3 reads CASSFNRDSLVYGYTF. In nucleotides, the CDR3 is TGTGCCAGCAGCTTCAACCGGGACAGTTTAGTCTATGGCTACACCTTC.

This chain joins TRBV5-1 and TRBJ2-3; TRBD1 is a possible D gene (6 bases). This CDR3 spans 16 amino acids. Germline CDR1 and CDR2: SGHRS and YFSETQ. V gave up 0 bases and J gave up 0 bases, with 11 bases separating them. The CDR3 here is CASSLVSGDSTDTQYF. CDR3 nucleotides: TGCGCCAGCAGCTTGGTGTCAGGGGATAGCACAGATACGCAGTATTTT. The full variable domain, rest sourced from reference TRBV5-1 and TRBJ2-3, is KAGVTQTPRYLIKTRGQQVTLSCSPISGHRSVSWYQQTPGQGLQFLFEYFSETQRNKGNFPGRFSGRQFSNSRSEMNVSTLELGDSALYLCASSLVSGDSTDTQYFGPGTRLTVL.